The rows below give T cell receptor beta chains drawn from one sample of a study of cytomegalovirus exposure and HLA in healthy donors. Measured with immunoSEQ multiplex PCR; TCRdb has only the in-frame clones, and not every one. The table lists some 97,000 clones, around three quarters of them singletons, with 4% in the top ten. Sequencing input: PBMCs. The receptors shown here come from a woman aged 50 to 60 in good health and CMV-seropositive. Each CDR3 is given with its conserved first and last residue. The D gene is left open where the match is weak. Clone size is stated in some rows and not others, as once, few, many or a class when expanded.

j_gene	v_gene	d_gene	abundance	CDR3aa	CDR3nt
TRBJ2-5	TRBV6-5	TRBD1	-	CASSTTGPFETQYF	TGTGCCAGCAGTACGACAGGGCCCTTCGAGACCCAGTACTTC
TRBJ2-2	TRBV6-5	-	-	CASSWQQDTGELFF	TGTGCCAGCAGTTGGCAGCAGGACACCGGGGAGCTGTTTTTT
TRBJ1-2	TRBV18	-	-	CASSAGGDGYTF	TGTGCCAGCTCGGCCGGCGGGGACGGCTACACCTTC
TRBJ1-1	TRBV30	-	-	CAWREMNTEAFF	TGTGCCTGGCGCGAAATGAACACTGAAGCTTTCTTT
TRBJ2-7	TRBV5-1	TRBD1	-	CASSLTGTGGREQYF	TGCGCCAGCAGCCTAACCGGGACAGGGGGACGAGAGCAGTACTTC
TRBJ1-4	TRBV7-9	-	few	CASSFAAPGVEKLFF	TGTGCCAGCAGCTTCGCTGCCCCGGGGGTTGAAAAACTGTTTTTT
TRBJ2-2	TRBV2	TRBD1	-	CASSFGQGAAGELFF	TGTGCCAGCAGTTTCGGACAGGGGGCTGCCGGGGAGCTGTTTTTT
TRBJ2-1	TRBV27	TRBD2	few	CASSQGTSGNEQFF	TGTGCCAGCAGTCAGGGAACTAGCGGCAATGAGCAGTTCTTC
TRBJ2-2	TRBV9	TRBD1	-	CASGLGQGATGELFF	TGTGCCAGCGGATTAGGACAGGGAGCTACCGGGGAGCTGTTTTTT
TRBJ1-1	TRBV7-9	TRBD1	-	CASSAKGATEAFF	TGTGCCAGCAGCGCAAAGGGGGCCACTGAAGCTTTCTTT
TRBJ1-2	TRBV7-9	-	-	CASSLREAGGYTF	TGTGCCAGCAGCCTAAGGGAGGCTGGGGGCTACACCTTC
TRBJ1-1	TRBV6-1	-	few	CASSPGTLEAFF	TGTGCCAGCAGCCCCGGGACTCTTGAAGCTTTCTTT
TRBJ2-5	TRBV27	-	few	CASKRGDAQETQYF	TGTGCCAGCAAAAGGGGTGATGCGCAAGAGACCCAGTACTTC
TRBJ1-5	TRBV4-2	-	few	CASSQEGRREPGGNQPQHF	TGTGCCAGCAGCCAAGAGGGGAGGAGGGAACCGGGGGGCAATCAGCCCCAGCATTTT
TRBJ2-2	TRBV19	TRBD2	-	CASSIGGGTGELFF	TGTGCCAGTAGTATCGGGGGGGGCACCGGGGAGCTGTTTTTT